A single sample gave rise to the 16 T cell receptor beta chains below, sequenced in a study of identical twins. TCRdb reprocessed the 5' RACE reads via MiXCR and lists one record per CDR3 protein. This repertoire shows 500,000 or so distinct CDR3 sequences, about 20% found once; its top ten account for around 0.9%. These data were also reused for a study on T cells expressing NK-cell markers.

The sequencing input was CD4+ T cells sorted from blood. Source of these receptors: a woman aged 18-29 years in good health.

The chain uses TRBV18 and TRBJ2-7, with unresolved D. Trimming cost V 3 bases and J 3 bases, with 6 bases left between them. CDR1 is KGHSH, CDR2 LQKENI, per germline. CDR3 length: 12 residues. The chain's CDR3 is CASSPSLYEQYF. The DNA for the CDR3 is TGTGCCAGCTCACCTTCCCTCTACGAGCAGTACTTC.

This clonotype has only a few counts. Just one base apart from a much larger clone, this may be a read error. The V gene is TRBV6-1, the J gene TRBJ2-1; 14 bases fit TRBD2. CDR3 length equals 14 residues. Trimming cost V 8 bases and J 5 bases; bases outside gene matches: 2. Germline V lookup: CDR1 MNHNS, CDR2 SASEGT. The CDR3 bases are TGTGCCAGCCAGGGACTAGCGGGAGACAATGAGCAGTTCTTC. Translated, it gives CASQGLAGDNEQFF.

The chain uses TRBV5-8 and TRBJ2-3; D unresolved. The CDR3 length is 16 residues. CDR1 and CDR2 (germline): SGHTS, YDEGEE. The V end was cut by 2 bases, the J end by 1 base, with 14 bases between. The CDR3 DNA follows: TGTGCCAGCAGCTTAGCTGCAGGAACCCGCACAGATACGCAGTATTTT. It encodes CASSLAAGTRTDTQYF. Using reference TRBV5-8 and TRBJ2-3 for the parts outside the CDR3, the full variable domain is EAGVTQSPTHLIKTRGQQATLRCSPISGHTSVYWYQQALGLGLQFLLWYDEGEERNRGNFPPRFSGRQFPNYSSELNVNALELEDSALYLCASSLAAGTRTDTQYFGPGTRLTVL.

The chain carries TRBV12-3 or TRBV12-4 and TRBJ2-3; 8 nucleotides match TRBD1. V was pared by 5 bases and J by 6 bases, with 7 bases of the junction left unmatched. This CDR3 region has 14 residues. The CDR3 loop is CASSTRTGRDTQYF. DNA of the CDR3: TGTGCCAGCAGTACGCGGACAGGGCGGGATACGCAGTATTTT.

The J gene is TRBJ2-2, the V gene TRBV10-3; unclear D gene. CDR1 ENHRY and CDR2 SYGVKD come from the germline V gene. The CDR3 has 12 residues. V gave up 7 bases and J gave up 6 bases, with 9 bases separating them. The CDR3 nucleotides are TGTGCCATCAACCGAGTGCCCGGGGAGCTGTTTTTT. Translation gives CAINRVPGELFF.

This clonotype was counted a few times. The V call is TRBV6-1, the J call TRBJ1-4; unclear D gene. Per germline, CDR1 MNHNS and CDR2 SASEGT. This CDR3 region has 16 residues. V gave up 7 bases and J gave up 0 bases, with 15 bases separating them. The CDR3 DNA follows: TGTGCCAGCACCTCCATCTCCGTGTCAACTAATGAAAAACTGTTTTTT. It codes for CASTSISVSTNEKLFF.

The V call is TRBV7-2, the J call TRBJ2-1, with 11 bases matching TRBD2. The CDR3 totals 16 residues. Germline V gene sequence: CDR1 SGHTA, CDR2 FQGNSA. V gave up 5 bases and J gave up 10 bases; unmatched junction bases: 13. CDR3 in amino acids: CASSPRPSSGRKEQFF. The CDR3 DNA follows: TGTGCCAGCAGCCCCCGCCCTTCTAGCGGGAGGAAGGAGCAGTTCTTC.

V is TRBV20-1 and J is TRBJ1-1, with no clear D. There are 14 residues in the CDR3. The V end lost 3 bases, the J end lost 4 bases, and 15 bases lay between the germline ends. The germline CDR1 and CDR2 sequences are DFQATT and SNEGSKA (reference sequence). The CDR3: CSASDFGRGTEAFF. CDR3 coding DNA: TGCAGTGCTAGTGACTTTGGACGTGGCACTGAAGCTTTCTTT.

This clonotype was detected many times. The chain has TRBV6-5 and TRBJ2-7; the D gene is possibly TRBD1 (6 bases). This CDR3 contains 13 residues. Looked up from germline, CDR1 is MNHEY and CDR2 is SVGAGI. Trimming pared 2 bases from V and 3 bases from J, leaving 8 bases between. The CDR3 DNA follows: TGTGCCAGCAGTTACGACAGGAGCTACGAGCAGTACTTC. Its translation: CASSYDRSYEQYF.

J is TRBJ1-4 and V is TRBV30, with D unclear. The CDR3 has 16 amino acids. Trimming removed 3 bases at V and 5 bases at J, with 19 bases between. Per the germline V gene, CDR1 is GTSNPN and CDR2 is SVGIG (reference sequence). The CDR3 sequence is CAWRTLTAVQNEKLFF. CDR3 bases: TGTGCCTGGAGGACTCTAACTGCGGTTCAAAATGAAAAACTGTTTTTT.

The rearrangement links TRBV7-9 to TRBJ2-6; D gene unclear. The ends were cut back, 3 bases at V and 7 bases at J, with 16 bases in the middle. The CDR3 extends over 16 amino acids. Germline V gives CDR1 SEHNR, CDR2 FQNEAQ (reference sequence). As DNA, the CDR3 is TGTGCCAGCAGCTTCAGGTGGGATCGGTATGCCAACGTCCTGACTTTC. Protein product: CASSFRWDRYANVLTF.

This clonotype was observed a few times. The J gene is TRBJ2-7, the V gene TRBV9; tentatively, D is TRBD1 or TRBD2 (5 bases each). Between the trimmed V and J ends, which lost 0 bases and 0 bases, there was a span of 10 bases. Germline V gene data show CDR1 as SGDLS and CDR2 as YYNGEE. The CDR3 has 15 amino acids. CDR3 loop: CASSVGDGDSYEQYF. The CDR3 region has the DNA TGTGCCAGCAGCGTAGGGGACGGTGACTCCTACGAGCAGTACTTC.

V usage is TRBV4-2 and J usage is TRBJ2-1; tentative D call: TRBD2 (6 bases). Per the germline V gene, CDR1 is LGHNA and CDR2 is YNFKEQ. V dropped 4 bases and J dropped 5 bases, with 24 bases sitting between them. The CDR3 runs 18 residues. CDR3 DNA sequence: TGTGCCAGCAGCCCCCCGGGGAGCGGCGGAGGGATGAACAATGAGCAGTTCTTC. Translation gives CASSPPGSGGGMNNEQFF.

This clonotype was recorded a few times. This chain uses TRBV5-1 with TRBJ2-3, with 9 bases lining up with TRBD1. The CDR3 extends over 16 amino acids. The junction had 7 bases not matched to a gene; V was cut back by 4 bases and J by 1 base. CDR1 is SGHRS, CDR2 YFSETQ, per germline. The CDR3 protein is CASSQNRDRGTDTQYF. CDR3 in DNA: TGCGCCAGCAGCCAGAACCGGGACAGGGGCACAGATACGCAGTATTTT.

This clonotype was counted many times. The chain recombines TRBV12-3 or TRBV12-4 with TRBJ2-5; D tentatively fits TRBD1 or TRBD2 (5 bases each). V was shortened by 6 bases and J by 0 bases, with 20 bases between the two germline ends. The CDR3 loop spans 17 amino acids. This CDR3 is CASRTFTGRKYQETQYF. CDR3 coding DNA: TGTGCCAGCAGAACGTTCACGGGACGGAAATACCAAGAGACCCAGTACTTC.

The chain carries TRBV6-5 and TRBJ2-5; TRBD2 matches at 8 bases. The germline CDR1 and CDR2 sequences are MNHEY and SVGAGI. The CDR3 is made up of 17 amino acids. The ends lost 4 bases at V and 2 bases at J; junction bases unmatched: 12. The CDR3 nucleotides read TGTGCCAGCAGTTCGATCTGGACTAGCAGGGTTCAAGAGACCCAGTACTTC. Protein product: CASSSIWTSRVQETQYF.